Shown below are 3 T cell receptor beta chains from a single sample sequenced in a study of patients and donors after allogeneic stem cell transplantation. TCRdb ran MiXCR on the RT-PCR reads and lists one entry per CDR3 protein. This sample has around 4,000 distinct CDR3 sequences, with roughly 24% found just once. Material: blood, either unsorted or a sorted T cell fraction (not recorded which). These TCRs come from a human donor who was either an allogeneic HSCT recipient or a stem cell or donor lymphocyte infusion donor (not recorded which). It is not recorded whose cells these are; they may come from a transplant donor.

This clonotype showed up just a few times. The chain carries TRBV7-2 and TRBJ2-7; TRBD2 matches at 9 bases. This CDR3 contains 15 residues. Germline V gives CDR1 SGHTA, CDR2 FQGNSA. The trim removed 5 bases at V and 5 bases at J, leaving 10 bases unmatched. The CDR3 region has the DNA TGTGCCAGCAGCCTCTTAGCGGGAGTTTCCCACGAGCAGTACTTC. Translating gives CASSLLAGVSHEQYF. Combining the CDR3 with reference TRBV7-2 and TRBJ2-7 gives the whole variable domain GAGVSQSPSNKVTEKGKDVELRCDPISGHTALYWYRQSLGQGLEFLIYFQGNSAPDKSGLPSDRFSAERTGGSVSTLTIQRTQQEDSAVYLCASSLLAGVSHEQYFGPGTRLTVT.

By frequency in the sample, this clonotype is medium-sized. The J gene is TRBJ2-6, the V gene TRBV7-9; D call uncertain. The CDR3 spans 13 residues. CDR1 is SEHNR, CDR2 FQNEAQ, per germline (reference sequence). Trimming took off 3 bases at V and 4 bases at J, with 4 bases between the two ends. This CDR3 reads CASSLAGANVLTF. The CDR3 coding sequence is TGTGCCAGCAGCTTGGCGGGGGCCAACGTCCTGACTTTC.

This clonotype was observed a few times. The gene calls are TRBV11-3 and TRBJ1-1, with 10 bases matching TRBD1. CDR3 length: 15 amino acids. Trimming at V came to 5 bases and at J to 4 bases, leaving 7 bases not matched to a gene. CDR1 and CDR2 (germline): SGHNT, YENEEA. CDR3 DNA: TGTGCCAGCAGCGCGACAGGGGGCGCGGGCACTGAAGCTTTCTTT. Protein sequence: CASSATGGAGTEAFF.